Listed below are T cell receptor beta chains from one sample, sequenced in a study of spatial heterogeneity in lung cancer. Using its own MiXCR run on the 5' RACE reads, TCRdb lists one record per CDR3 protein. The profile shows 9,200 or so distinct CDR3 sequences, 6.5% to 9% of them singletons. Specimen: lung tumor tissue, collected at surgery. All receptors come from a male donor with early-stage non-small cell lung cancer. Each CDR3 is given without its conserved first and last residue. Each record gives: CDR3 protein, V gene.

CDR3aa: ASSQDIRLPGYT
v_gene: TRBV3-1

CDR3aa: ASSLYPPGNTIY
v_gene: TRBV6-5

CDR3aa: ATSRDLPTVAGTGELF
v_gene: TRBV15

CDR3aa: ASSEFGTSGIQQF
v_gene: TRBV2

CDR3aa: SARLGPNQPQH
v_gene: TRBV20-1

CDR3aa: ASSLPFRDSTGEAF
v_gene: TRBV28

CDR3aa: ASSLAGTGELF
v_gene: TRBV5-1

CDR3aa: ASSLRLAVYNEQF
v_gene: TRBV6-5

CDR3aa: ASSVGWDEQF
v_gene: TRBV9

CDR3aa: ASKGHHRDEQY
v_gene: TRBV28

CDR3aa: SALGTGRTEAF
v_gene: TRBV20-1

CDR3aa: SVENRRNTEAF
v_gene: TRBV29-1

CDR3aa: ASTRSGGNTGELF
v_gene: TRBV7-2

CDR3aa: ASSSSYGLARETQY
v_gene: TRBV6-2/TRBV6-3

CDR3aa: ASSPLQTGVGTEAF
v_gene: TRBV18

CDR3aa: ATGQGTADTQY
v_gene: TRBV10-3

CDR3aa: ASSSGEGTGELF
v_gene: TRBV27

CDR3aa: SVKGLLTDTQY
v_gene: TRBV29-1

CDR3aa: ASSFIQETQY
v_gene: TRBV12-3/TRBV12-4